The clone carrying this TCR beta chain was detected many times. The time point: after trial treatment. Sample treatment: LDRT plus nivolumab, ipilimumab, low-dose cyclophosphamide and aspirin (RACIN trial). The data were obtained in a study of low-dose radiotherapy and immunotherapy resistance in tumors. In the study overall: The study delivered 0.5 Gy per fraction every 2 weeks to Cohort 1, totaling 6.5 Gy.

TRAV- and TRBV-specific primers, spanning alpha and beta chains, primed first-strand cDNA. Over around 19 PCR cycles, TCRs were amplified from a constant-region primer and V-primer adapter. Each CDR3 protein gets one entry after TCRdb re-called the reads with MiXCR. Of just over 90,000 distinct CDR3 sequences listed, roughly 20% were seen once; the top ten hold 9.5% to 15%. Trimming removed 2 bases from V and 3 bases from J, with 11 bases in between. The CDR3 runs 14 residues. CDR1 MNHEY and CDR2 SVGEGT come from the germline V gene. The receptor's source is a female donor with ovarian cancer. The sequenced sample was PBMCs, obtained after low-dose radiotherapy plus immunotherapy. The chain carries TRBV6-2 or TRBV6-3 and TRBJ2-7; D may match TRBD1 or TRBD2 (5 bases each). CDR3 in DNA: TGTGCCAGCAGTTACCCCAGGGAGAACTACGAGCAGTACTTC. This sequence encodes CASSYPRENYEQYF.